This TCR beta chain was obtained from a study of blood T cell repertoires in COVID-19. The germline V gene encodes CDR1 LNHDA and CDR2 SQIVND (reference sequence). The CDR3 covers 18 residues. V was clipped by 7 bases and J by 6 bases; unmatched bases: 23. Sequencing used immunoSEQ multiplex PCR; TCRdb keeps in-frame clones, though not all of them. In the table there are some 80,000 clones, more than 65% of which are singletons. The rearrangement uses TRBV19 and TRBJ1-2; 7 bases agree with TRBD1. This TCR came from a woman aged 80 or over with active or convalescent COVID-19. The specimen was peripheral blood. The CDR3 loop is CASTQGMRRGRKIHGYTF. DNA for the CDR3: TGTGCCAGTACCCAGGGGATGAGGAGGGGGCGCAAAATTCATGGCTACACCTTC.